This T cell receptor beta chain appears in the sequencing data of a study of blood T cell repertoires in COVID-19. V was clipped by 0 bases and J by 7 bases, with 6 bases between them. The CDR3 runs 13 residues. Germline loops: CDR1 ENHRY, CDR2 SYGVKD. Assay used: immunoSEQ multiplex PCR; TCRdb lists only in-frame clones, some missing. The profile covers 240,000 or so clones, with around 87% appearing a single time and about 7.1% taken by the ten largest. The chain has TRBV10-3 and TRBJ1-4; D is ambiguous. This receptor was taken from a woman between 65 and 79 years old with active or convalescent COVID-19. Sequenced material: peripheral blood. CDR3 sequence (DNA): TGTGCCATCAGTGAGTCAACAGTTGAAAAACTGTTTTTT. It yields the protein CAISESTVEKLFF.